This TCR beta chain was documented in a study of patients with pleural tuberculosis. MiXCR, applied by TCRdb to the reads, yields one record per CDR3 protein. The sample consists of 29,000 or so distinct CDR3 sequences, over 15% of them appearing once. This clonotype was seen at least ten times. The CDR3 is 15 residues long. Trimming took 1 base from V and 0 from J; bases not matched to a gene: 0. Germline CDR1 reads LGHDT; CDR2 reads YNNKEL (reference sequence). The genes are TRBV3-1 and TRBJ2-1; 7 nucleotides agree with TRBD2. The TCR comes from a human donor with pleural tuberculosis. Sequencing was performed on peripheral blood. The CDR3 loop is CASSQAGGSYNEQFF. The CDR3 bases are TGTGCCAGCAGCCAAGCGGGGGGCTCCTACAATGAGCAGTTCTTC.